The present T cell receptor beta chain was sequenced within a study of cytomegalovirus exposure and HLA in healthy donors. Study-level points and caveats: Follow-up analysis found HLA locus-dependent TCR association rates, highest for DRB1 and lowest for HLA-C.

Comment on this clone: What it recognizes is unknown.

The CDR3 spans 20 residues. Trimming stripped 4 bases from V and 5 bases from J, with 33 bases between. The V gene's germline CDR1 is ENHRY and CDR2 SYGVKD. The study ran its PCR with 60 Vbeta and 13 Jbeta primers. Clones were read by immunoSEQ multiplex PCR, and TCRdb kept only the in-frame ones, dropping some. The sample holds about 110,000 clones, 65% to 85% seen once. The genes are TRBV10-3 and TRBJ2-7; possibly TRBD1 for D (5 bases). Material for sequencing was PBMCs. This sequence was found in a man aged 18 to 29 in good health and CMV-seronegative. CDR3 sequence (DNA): TGTGCCATCAGTGCCCCGAGTAACGCAACCCCAAAGGGGCCGAGGCACGAGCAGTACTTC. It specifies CAISAPSNATPKGPRHEQYF.